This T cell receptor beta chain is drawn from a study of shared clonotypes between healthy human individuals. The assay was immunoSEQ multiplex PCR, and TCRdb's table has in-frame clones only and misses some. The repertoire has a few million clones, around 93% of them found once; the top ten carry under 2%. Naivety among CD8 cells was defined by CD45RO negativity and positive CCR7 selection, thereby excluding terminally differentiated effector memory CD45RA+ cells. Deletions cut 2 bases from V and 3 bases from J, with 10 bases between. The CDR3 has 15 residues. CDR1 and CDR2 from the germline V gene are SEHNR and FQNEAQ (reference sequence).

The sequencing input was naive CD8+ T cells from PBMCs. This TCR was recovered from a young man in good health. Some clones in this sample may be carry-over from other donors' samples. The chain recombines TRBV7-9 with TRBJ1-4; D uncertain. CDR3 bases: TGTGCCAGCAGCTTACCCCGGGAAGCTAATGAAAAACTGTTTTTT. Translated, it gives CASSLPREANEKLFF.